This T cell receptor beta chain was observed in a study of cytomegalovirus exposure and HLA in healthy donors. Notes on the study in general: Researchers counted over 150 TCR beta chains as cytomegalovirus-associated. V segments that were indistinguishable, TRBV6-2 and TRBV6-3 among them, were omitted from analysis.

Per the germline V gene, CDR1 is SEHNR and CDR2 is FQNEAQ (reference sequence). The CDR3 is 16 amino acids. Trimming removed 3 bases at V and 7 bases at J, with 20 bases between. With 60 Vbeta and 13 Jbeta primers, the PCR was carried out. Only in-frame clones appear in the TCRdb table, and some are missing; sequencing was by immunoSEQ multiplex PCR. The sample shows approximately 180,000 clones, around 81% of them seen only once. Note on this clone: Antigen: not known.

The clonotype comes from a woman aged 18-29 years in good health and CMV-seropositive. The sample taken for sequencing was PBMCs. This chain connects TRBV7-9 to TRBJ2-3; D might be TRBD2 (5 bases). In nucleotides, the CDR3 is TGTGCCAGCAGCTTGGCCCGAGGAGGAGACACCAATACGCAGTATTTT. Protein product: CASSLARGGDTNTQYF.